The clone carrying this TCR beta chain is deemed medium-sized. No antigen is known for it. This CDR3 spans 13 amino acids. Germline V gene data show CDR1 as SGHRS and CDR2 as YFSETQ. Trimming cost V 1 base and J 5 bases, with 7 bases left between them. Tregs were sorted as CD4+CD25+CD127-/low cells. Semi-nested PCR with Nested Universal Primer A followed constant-region reverse priming of full-length variable regions. Using its own MiXCR run on the 5' RACE reads, TCRdb lists one record per CDR3 protein. The data show 62,000 or so distinct CDR3 sequences, with about 26% seen just once and 2% to 2.5% held by the top ten. General observations from the study: The TCR gene usage of tumor memory CD4+ T cells clustered together with blood and lymph node memory CD4+ cells and with lymph node naive CD4+ cells. Tumor Tregs overlapped most with tumor, then blood, naive CD4+ cells.

The source is a female donor with breast cancer. Source material: tumor-infiltrating Tregs sorted from the breast tumor. The chain carries TRBV5-1 and TRBJ1-5; no clear D. CDR3 sequence reads: CASSLIPDQPQHF. The CDR3 region has the DNA TGCGCCAGCAGCTTGATCCCCGATCAGCCCCAGCATTTT.